These 26 T cell receptor beta chains came from one sample sequenced in a study of CD8+ T cells in alopecia areata. RNA was isolated and reverse transcribed to cDNA, the sequencing template. Profiling relied on immunoSEQ multiplex PCR, and the TCRdb table lists in-frame clones only, not all of them. The data contain about 140,000 clones, 55% of them singletons. The source material was CD4+ T cells sorted from blood. These TCRs come from a human donor in good health.

The J gene is TRBJ1-2, the V gene TRBV20-1, with unresolved D. The CDR3 length is 11 residues. With 6 bases removed from V and 6 bases from J, the gap between germline ends came to 11 bases. Germline CDR1 is DFQATT and CDR2 is SNEGSKA (reference sequence). For the CDR3, the DNA is TGCAGTGCCACGGACTTGGATGGCTACACCTTC. Protein: CSATDLDGYTF.

The V and J genes are TRBV29-1 and TRBJ2-5, with no clear D. Trimming stripped 1 base from V and 8 bases from J, with 23 bases between. Germline assignment: CDR1 SQVTM and CDR2 ANQGSEA. CDR3 length equals 16 residues. The CDR3 region has the DNA TGCAGCGTTGAAGGGACGTCCGACACTCCAAGATATACCCAGTACTTC. Translating it yields CSVEGTSDTPRYTQYF.

With regard to this clone: The sample holds other DNA sequences that translate to the same CDR3. This chain uses TRBV29-1 with TRBJ2-7; D might be TRBD1 (6 bases). Per the germline V gene, CDR1 is SQVTM and CDR2 is ANQGSEA. V was clipped by 6 bases and J by 2 bases, with 11 bases between them. The CDR3 covers 12 residues. The CDR3 bases are TGCAGCGTCCGCACAGGGACCTACGAGCAGTACTTC. Amino acids: CSVRTGTYEQYF.

The CDR3 DNA reads TGCAGCGTTCTGTCAGGGGTTTCCGGGGCCAACGTCCTGACTTTC. Translated: CSVLSGVSGANVLTF. The gene calls are TRBV29-1 and TRBJ2-6; possibly TRBD1 for D (6 bases). V lost 5 bases and J 4 bases, leaving 15 bases between the germline ends. CDR3 length equals 15 residues. The germline CDR1 and CDR2 sequences are SQVTM and ANQGSEA.

This rearrangement joins TRBV5-6 to TRBJ2-1; TRBD2 is a possible D gene (5 bases). The CDR3 covers 15 residues. In germline, CDR1 is SGHDT, CDR2 YYEEEE. V was clipped by 1 base and J by 3 bases, with 11 bases between them. The CDR3 DNA follows: TGTGCCAGCAGCTTGCTGGAGGCTGGCTACAATGAGCAGTTCTTC. The encoded protein is CASSLLEAGYNEQFF.

This clone was observed a handful of times. V and J are TRBV27 and TRBJ2-1; 8 nucleotides match TRBD2. The germline V gene has CDR1 MNHEY and CDR2 SMNVEV (reference sequence). V was clipped by 4 bases and J by 3 bases; unmatched bases: 8. CDR3 length: 16 amino acids. CDR3 amino acids: CASSSAGTRIYNEQFF. The CDR3 coding sequence is TGTGCCAGCAGTTCGGCCGGGACTAGGATCTACAATGAGCAGTTCTTC.

The chain joins TRBV10-3 to TRBJ1-5; D remains unclear. CDR1 and CDR2 (germline): ENHRY, SYGVKD. The CDR3 loop spans 13 amino acids. The V end lost 10 bases, the J end lost 4 bases, and 14 bases lay between the germline ends. CDR3 sequence reads: CATSIGSNQPQHF. The CDR3 DNA reads TGTGCCACCAGCATCGGGAGTAATCAGCCCCAGCATTTT.

The genes are TRBV29-1 and TRBJ2-5; D gene unclear. Per germline, CDR1 SQVTM and CDR2 ANQGSEA. The CDR3 length is 12 residues. V lost 8 bases, J lost 5 bases, and 15 bases lay in between. The CDR3 DNA reads as TGCAGCTACCACTCCCTCTCGGAGACCCAGTACTTC. Its translation is CSYHSLSETQYF.

Only a few counts were recorded for this clone. This chain joins TRBV5-1 and TRBJ1-2; D is ambiguous. Germline V gives CDR1 SGHRS, CDR2 YFSETQ. V lost 0 bases and J 8 bases, leaving 11 bases between the germline ends. This CDR3 has 13 amino acids. The CDR3 sequence is CASSLGPTEGYTF. The CDR3 DNA reads TGCGCCAGCAGCTTGGGGCCGACCGAAGGCTACACCTTC.

The chain is built from TRBV7-2 and TRBJ2-3; 14 bases map to TRBD2. Germline assignment: CDR1 SGHTA and CDR2 FQGNSA. The V segment lost 0 bases and the J segment 11 bases; nucleotides outside the gene matches: 4. The CDR3 spans 15 residues. The CDR3 nucleotides are TGTGCCAGCAGCTTAGCGGGACTAGCGGGAGCTGTGCAGTATTTT. Protein sequence: CASSLAGLAGAVQYF. The full variable domain, completed using reference TRBV7-2 and TRBJ2-3, is GAGVSQSPSNKVTEKGKDVELRCDPISGHTALYWYRQSLGQGLEFLIYFQGNSAPDKSGLPSDRFSAERTGGSVSTLTIQRTQQEDSAVYLCASSLAGLAGAVQYFGPGTRLTVL.

This clone was seen a handful of times. The chain uses TRBV7-2 and TRBJ2-7, with 9 positions matching TRBD1. V shed 2 bases, J shed 0 bases, and the junction held 2 bases outside the gene matches. CDR3 length equals 15 residues. Germline lookup yields CDR1 SGHTA and CDR2 FQGNSA. CDR3 sequence (DNA): TGTGCCAGCAGCTTAAGGGACAGGGCCTCCTACGAGCAGTACTTC. This translates into CASSLRDRASYEQYF.

The chain joins TRBV28 to TRBJ2-5, with D perhaps being TRBD1 or TRBD2 (5 bases each). The J call is in doubt because the DNA end fits TRBJ2-7 better. Germline CDR1 and CDR2: MDHEN and SYDVKM. CDR3 length equals 15 residues. CDR3 bases: TGTGCCAGCAGCCCCTTAACCGGGGCCTTCTACGAGCAGTACTTC. It is translated as CASSPLTGAFYEQYF.

CDR3 sequence reads: CASSPGTSGFTDTQYF. Written as DNA, the CDR3 is TGTGCCAGCAGTCCCGGGACTAGCGGCTTCACAGATACGCAGTATTTT. V and J are TRBV2 and TRBJ2-3; 11 nucleotides align to TRBD2. Germline lookup yields CDR1 SNHLY and CDR2 FYNNEI. The CDR3 contains 16 residues. Trimming took 5 bases from V and 2 from J; bases not matched to a gene: 6. Variable domain in full (rest from reference TRBV2 and TRBJ2-3): EPEVTQTPSHQVTQMGQEVILRCVPISNHLYFYWYRQILGQKVEFLVSFYNNEISEKSEIFDDQFSVERPDGSNFTLKIRSTKLEDSAMYFCASSPGTSGFTDTQYFGPGTRLTVL.

A few counts support this clone. CDR3 in amino acids: CSVGSPGRTYEQYF. The CDR3 DNA is TGCAGCGTTGGTTCGCCCGGGAGGACCTACGAGCAGTACTTC. The chain uses TRBV29-1 and TRBJ2-7; 7 nucleotides line up with TRBD2. The CDR3 spans 14 residues. Germline V lookup: CDR1 SQVTM, CDR2 ANQGSEA. Trimming cost V 4 bases and J 2 bases; bases outside gene matches: 8.

V gene TRBV28 combines with J gene TRBJ1-1; D remains ambiguous. Deletions cut 5 bases from V and 2 bases from J, with 15 bases between. Germline V CDR1 and CDR2: MDHEN, SYDVKM. The CDR3 consists of 15 residues. CDR3 sequence: CASSLLQGRNTEAFF. The CDR3 coding sequence is TGTGCCAGCAGTCTCCTCCAAGGGAGAAACACTGAAGCTTTCTTT.

The rearrangement links TRBV5-1 to TRBJ2-7; D not resolved. This CDR3 is 15 amino acids long. Per germline, CDR1 SGHRS and CDR2 YFSETQ. V was cut by 1 base and J by 1 base, with 12 bases left in between. The CDR3 nucleotides read TGCGCCAGCAGCTTGCCCGAGAGAAGGTCCTACGAGCAGTACTTC. Translated, it gives CASSLPERRSYEQYF.

The chain carries TRBV7-9 and TRBJ2-7; possible D gene TRBD1, 6 bases. The germline V gene encodes CDR1 SEHNR and CDR2 FQNEAQ (reference sequence). CDR3 length: 14 residues. V was clipped by 6 bases and J by 5 bases, with 17 bases between them. CDR3 region: CASRHFPGHHEQYF. The CDR3 nucleotides read TGTGCCAGCAGGCACTTTCCGGGACACCACGAGCAGTACTTC.

This clone has just a few counts. The chain links TRBV7-2 to TRBJ2-2; D uncertain. The CDR3 has 14 amino acids. Germline CDR1 and CDR2: SGHTA and FQGNSA. The V gene lost 0 bases and the J gene lost 7 bases, with 9 bases spanning the gap. CDR3 amino acids: CASSLAGPGGELFF. In DNA form, the CDR3 reads TGTGCCAGCAGCTTAGCTGGTCCCGGCGGGGAGCTGTTTTTT.

V is TRBV29-1 and J is TRBJ1-1; TRBD1 might be the D (6 bases). CDR1 is SQVTM, CDR2 ANQGSEA, per germline. Trimming left V 4 bases short and J 5 bases short, with 17 bases between. The CDR3 loop spans 14 amino acids. The CDR3 reads CSVVGRGYGTEAFF. The CDR3 region has the DNA TGCAGCGTTGTCGGCAGGGGTTATGGTACTGAAGCTTTCTTT.

A single count supports this clone. The genes are TRBV28 and TRBJ2-3; the D is unclear. The CDR3 runs 16 residues. Germline CDR1 is MDHEN and CDR2 is SYDVKM. V dropped 1 base and J dropped 2 bases, with 13 bases sitting between them. CDR3 residues: CASSLSSRRSTDTQYF. CDR3 DNA sequence: TGTGCCAGCAGTTTATCGAGTCGGAGATCCACAGATACGCAGTATTTT.

The V call is TRBV15, the J call TRBJ2-1, with D perhaps matching TRBD1 (6 bases). Deletions cut 0 bases from V and 6 bases from J, with 12 bases between. CDR3 length: 15 amino acids. Germline values: CDR1 LNHNV, CDR2 YYDKDF (reference sequence). As DNA, the CDR3 is TGTGCCACCAGCAGAGAGAGGGGGTTCGGCAATGAGCAGTTCTTC. Amino acid sequence: CATSRERGFGNEQFF.

This rearrangement joins TRBV5-4 to TRBJ2-1; unclear D gene. CDR3 length equals 15 residues. Germline V gene sequence: CDR1 SGHNT, CDR2 YYREEE (reference sequence). V dropped 0 bases and J dropped 10 bases, with 17 bases sitting between them. CDR3 residues: CASSLDAVERREQFF. CDR3 nucleotide sequence: TGTGCCAGCAGCTTGGATGCGGTCGAGCGACGCGAGCAGTTCTTC.

This clone has a handful of counts. This chain uses TRBV29-1 with TRBJ2-5; D uncertain. V gave up 1 base and J gave up 7 bases, with 4 bases separating them. Germline V lookup: CDR1 SQVTM, CDR2 ANQGSEA. The CDR3 loop spans 10 amino acids. CDR3 sequence: CSVEVGTQYF. In nucleotides, the CDR3 is TGCAGCGTTGAAGTTGGGACCCAGTACTTC.

V gene TRBV5-4 combines with J gene TRBJ1-2, with TRBD1 matching 8 bases. Germline values: CDR1 SGHNT, CDR2 YYREEE (reference sequence). V gave up 4 bases and J gave up 1 base; unmatched junction bases: 6. This CDR3 has 15 residues. DNA of the CDR3: TGTGCCAGCAGCCAAGCGGACAGGGATAACTATGGCTACACCTTC. It encodes CASSQADRDNYGYTF.

This clone was observed a handful of times. The CDR3 DNA reads TGTGCCAGCAGCGTAACCGGACAAGTTTACGAGCAGTACTTC. It codes for CASSVTGQVYEQYF. This chain uses TRBV9 with TRBJ2-7, with D maybe TRBD1 (5 bases). The CDR3 runs to 14 residues. V lost 1 base, J lost 4 bases, and 12 bases lay in between. Per germline, CDR1 SGDLS and CDR2 YYNGEE.

This clone was observed a single time. CDR3 in DNA: TGCAGCGCACAGGGTGATGGCTACACCTTC. It encodes CSAQGDGYTF. This rearrangement joins TRBV29-1 to TRBJ1-2; D is possibly TRBD1 (6 bases). With 7 bases removed from V and 6 bases from J, the gap between germline ends came to 9 bases. CDR3 length equals 10 residues. The germline gives CDR1 SQVTM, CDR2 ANQGSEA.